A selection of T cell receptor beta chains follows, all from one sample in a study of cytomegalovirus exposure and HLA in healthy donors. The method was immunoSEQ multiplex PCR; TCRdb's version includes in-frame clones alone and lacks a portion of them. The sample lists over 200,000 clones; roughly 82% were seen once. Sequences were obtained from PBMCs. The receptors were sampled from a woman aged 40 to 55 in good health and CMV-seropositive. Both conserved end residues are trimmed from each CDR3.

j_gene,v_gene,CDR3aa
TRBJ2-3,TRBV7-2,ASSFTGSDTQY
TRBJ1-1,TRBV5-1,ASSPRTGSNTEAF
TRBJ2-7,TRBV5-1,ASSLIDSAYEQY
TRBJ2-7,TRBV7-9,ASSPRQGKSSYEQY
TRBJ2-3,TRBV6-6,ASSYSHGVTRDTQY
TRBJ2-1,TRBV21-1,ASSRERGTYNEQF
TRBJ2-1,TRBV5-1,ASSSGQSSYNEQF
TRBJ1-1,TRBV19,ASKVDRMNTEAF
TRBJ1-2,TRBV4-1,ASSPSEYRGDYGYT
TRBJ1-6,TRBV6-5,ASRRGNSPLH
TRBJ1-5,TRBV6-4,ASKMEDRNQPQH
TRBJ1-5,TRBV4-3,ASSQDFDRRYSNQPQH
TRBJ1-2,TRBV5-1,ASSTTGTGYGYT
TRBJ1-1,TRBV4-3,ASSQEGGLMNTEAF
TRBJ2-3,TRBV29-1,SVERGTGGADTQY
TRBJ2-5,TRBV19,ASSTAGGSETQY
TRBJ2-7,TRBV19,ASSIARSGTGSSYEQY
TRBJ1-1,TRBV20-1,SARDIEAF
TRBJ1-1,TRBV19,ASSRDRVGNTEAF
TRBJ1-1,TRBV7-3,ASSLVAAGTGGANTEAF
TRBJ1-1,TRBV5-1,ASRFTENTEAF
TRBJ1-4,TRBV19,ASNQPGQGSEKLF
TRBJ1-2,TRBV19,ASSIGPDYGYT
TRBJ2-3,TRBV11-3,ASSPRSGPDTQY
TRBJ2-7,TRBV5-1,ASSLAGTGSEQY
TRBJ2-3,TRBV9,ASSVAKDTQY
TRBJ2-3,TRBV4-3,ASSQTGRPDTQY
TRBJ1-1,TRBV19,ASSARGGRTEAF
TRBJ1-2,TRBV19,ASSIGYRGPTNYGYT
TRBJ1-5,TRBV4-1,ASSQTGGNQPQH
TRBJ2-3,TRBV27,ASSLSGSGTDTQY